This T cell receptor beta chain is from a study of blood T cells in healthy people across ages. A J-beta primer mix and a sample-barcoded 5' primer were used in a second PCR of roughly 6 to 11 cycles. TCRdb passed the 5' RACE reads through MiXCR, listing each CDR3 protein once. The table shows over 1,500,000 distinct CDR3 sequences, with about 39% occurring only once. This clonotype was observed at least ten times. Looked up from germline, CDR1 is SGHTA and CDR2 is FQGNSA. The ends were cut back, 5 bases at V and 7 bases at J, with 26 bases in the middle. The CDR3 sequence is 17 residues long. The sequenced material came from blood. The rearrangement links TRBV7-2 to TRBJ1-1; D is uncertain. The receptor was derived from a human donor in good health. The CDR3 loop reads CASSPTGFGDPTFEAFF. The CDR3 region has the DNA TGTGCCAGCAGCCCGACGGGATTCGGAGACCCGACCTTTGAAGCTTTCTTT.